These 23 T cell receptor beta chains originate from one sample sequenced in a study of immune evolution from preneoplasia to lung adenocarcinoma. Repertoires were generated with immunoSEQ multiplex PCR, while TCRdb's copy carries only in-frame clones and drops some. The sample holds some 6,200 clones; about 85% are singletons and the top ten take about 20%. Sequencing input: FFPE adjacent normal lung tissue. The receptors derive from a person in their sixties or seventies with lung adenocarcinoma.

This chain joins TRBV18 and TRBJ1-2; 7 bases are a match to TRBD1. The CDR3 consists of 14 residues. Germline CDR1 and CDR2: KGHSH and LQKENI. Trimming at V came to 6 bases and at J to 6 bases, leaving 10 bases not matched to a gene. This CDR3 is CASSPRDSPNGYTF. Here the CDR3 DNA reads TGTGCCAGCTCGCCAAGGGACAGCCCCAATGGCTACACCTTC.

V gene TRBV6-5 combines with J gene TRBJ2-7; D is undetermined. The CDR3 spans 14 residues. V was trimmed by 0 bases and J by 1 base, leaving 7 bases between them. CDR1 and CDR2 from the germline V gene are MNHEY and SVGAGI. This CDR3 is CASSYSKNSYEQYF. As DNA, the CDR3 is TGTGCCAGCAGTTACTCGAAGAATTCCTACGAGCAGTACTTC.

The genes are TRBV27 and TRBJ2-1; no firm D call. With 2 bases removed from V and 6 bases from J, the gap between germline ends came to 2 bases. The CDR3 contains 11 residues. Germline-derived CDR1 and CDR2 are MNHEY and SMNVEV (reference sequence). The CDR3 loop is CASSLGNEQFF. CDR3 DNA: TGTGCCAGCAGTTTAGGCAATGAGCAGTTCTTC.

The rearrangement joins TRBV5-1 to TRBJ1-1; no definite D call. Germline V gene lookup returns CDR1 SGHRS and CDR2 YFSETQ. Trimming stripped 0 bases from V and 0 bases from J, with 12 bases between. CDR3 size: 16 residues. CDR3 amino acids: CASSLVAESMNTEAFF. CDR3 nucleotides: TGCGCCAGCAGCTTGGTGGCAGAGAGCATGAACACTGAAGCTTTCTTT.

The chain combines TRBV2 with TRBJ2-3; TRBD2 aligns across 8 bases. This CDR3 region has 16 residues. From germline, CDR1 is SNHLY and CDR2 FYNNEI. J lost 0 bases, V lost 1 base, and 3 bases had no gene match. This CDR3 is CASSEDPGGSTDTQYF. In DNA, the CDR3 is TGTGCCAGCAGTGAAGATCCGGGGGGGAGCACAGATACGCAGTATTTT. The entire variable domain, with the rest obtained from reference TRBV2 and TRBJ2-3, is as follows: EPEVTQTPSHQVTQMGQEVILRCVPISNHLYFYWYRQILGQKVEFLVSFYNNEISEKSEIFDDQFSVERPDGSNFTLKIRSTKLEDSAMYFCASSEDPGGSTDTQYFGPGTRLTVL.

This rearrangement joins TRBV29-1 to TRBJ1-3, with D possibly being TRBD1 (6 bases). V lost 5 bases, J lost 4 bases, and 12 bases lay in between. This CDR3 region has 13 residues. The germline V gene has CDR1 SQVTM and CDR2 ANQGSEA. The CDR3 is CSVLDSLGNTIYF. For the CDR3, the DNA is TGCAGCGTTTTGGACAGCCTCGGAAACACCATATATTTT.

The gene calls are TRBV30 and TRBJ2-7; D not resolved. The germline V gene has CDR1 GTSNPN and CDR2 SVGIG (reference sequence). Deletions cut 0 bases from V and 5 bases from J, with 8 bases between. The CDR3 extends over 12 amino acids. The CDR3 loop is CAWSVAGNEQYF. CDR3 DNA sequence: TGTGCCTGGAGTGTGGCAGGTAACGAGCAGTACTTC.

With regard to this clone: In the same sample, other DNA sequences code for this CDR3. The chain joins TRBV19 to TRBJ1-5; D gene ambiguous. The germline gives CDR1 LNHDA, CDR2 SQIVND (reference sequence). Trimming stripped 6 bases from V and 2 bases from J, with 5 bases between. This CDR3 comprises 12 residues. The CDR3 reads CASRGGNQPQHF. The CDR3 DNA sequence: TGTGCCAGTAGGGGAGGCAATCAGCCCCAGCATTTT.

In its sample, this clone was seen once. This sequence joins TRBV7-8 and TRBJ1-3; unclear D gene. V was pared by 6 bases and J by 1 base, with 1 base between. CDR1 and CDR2 (germline): SGHVS, FQNEAQ. This CDR3 contains 11 residues. The CDR3 sequence is CASRSGNTIYF. DNA for the CDR3: TGTGCCAGCAGGTCTGGAAACACCATATATTTT.

The rearrangement joins TRBV29-1 to TRBJ2-1; 7 nucleotides line up with TRBD1. This CDR3 is 11 amino acids long. Germline V gives CDR1 SQVTM, CDR2 ANQGSEA. V lost 7 bases to trimming and J lost 7 bases; unmatched junction nucleotides: 4. CDR3 protein: CSAWTGNEQFF. CDR3 nucleotides: TGCAGCGCCTGGACAGGAAATGAGCAGTTCTTC.

The rearrangement joins TRBV15 to TRBJ2-1; D is tentatively TRBD1 or TRBD2 (6 bases each). This CDR3 is built from 13 residues. Trimming stripped 9 bases from V and 7 bases from J, with 16 bases between. Germline V gives CDR1 LNHNV, CDR2 YYDKDF (reference sequence). The CDR3 DNA reads TGTGCCACGATCGGGGGCAGTTATAATGAGCAGTTCTTC. It codes for CATIGGSYNEQFF.

Only a few counts were recorded for this clone. V and J are TRBV5-1 and TRBJ2-5; D possibly corresponds to TRBD2 (5 bases). V was cut by 2 bases and J by 7 bases, with 15 bases left in between. The germline V gene has CDR1 SGHRS and CDR2 YFSETQ. This CDR3 is 14 amino acids long. The CDR3 here is CASSFGPHEGTQYF. Here the CDR3 DNA reads TGCGCCAGCAGCTTCGGGCCCCACGAGGGGACCCAGTACTTC.

The chain is built from TRBV6-5 and TRBJ2-7; 9 bases line up with TRBD1. CDR3 size: 15 residues. Germline lookup yields CDR1 MNHEY and CDR2 SVGAGI. The V gene end was trimmed by 2 bases and the J gene end by 2 bases; junction bases not matched to a gene: 4. CDR3 DNA sequence: TGTGCCAGCAGTTACAAAAGGACAGGGGCCTACGAGCAGTACTTC. It translates to CASSYKRTGAYEQYF.

The rearrangement joins TRBV27 to TRBJ2-3; D is undetermined. V lost 7 bases and J lost 0, with 14 bases in between. CDR1 and CDR2 from the germline V gene are MNHEY and SMNVEV (reference sequence). The CDR3 extends over 15 amino acids. The CDR3 coding sequence is TGTGCCAGCAACCGGTGGGCCACTAGCACAGATACGCAGTATTTT. Translated, it gives CASNRWATSTDTQYF.

The chain uses TRBV7-9 and TRBJ1-1; D call uncertain. Germline CDR1 and CDR2: SEHNR and FQNEAQ (reference sequence). Trimming removed 4 bases from V and 8 bases from J, with 8 bases in between. This CDR3 has 11 amino acids. The CDR3 DNA reads as TGTGCCAGCAGCTCGGTCCTAGAAGCTTTCTTT. It is translated as CASSSVLEAFF.

J is TRBJ1-2 and V is TRBV5-1, with D perhaps matching TRBD1 (5 bases). Trimming removed 4 bases from V and 6 bases from J, with 16 bases in between. CDR1 and CDR2 from the germline V gene are SGHRS and YFSETQ. The CDR3 totals 14 residues. This CDR3 is CASSRAGTAHGYTF. The CDR3 region has the DNA TGCGCCAGCAGCCGGGCCGGGACCGCGCATGGCTACACCTTC.

This chain uses TRBV28 with TRBJ1-1; 9 bases agree with TRBD1. The length of the CDR3 is 14 residues. Germline-derived CDR1 and CDR2 are MDHEN and SYDVKM. V shed 4 bases and J 2 bases; nucleotides not matched to a gene: 2. This CDR3 reads CASSSGQGNTEAFF. The CDR3 DNA follows: TGTGCCAGCAGTTCGGGACAGGGAAACACTGAAGCTTTCTTT.

The chain recombines TRBV28 with TRBJ1-5; D is perhaps TRBD1 (6 bases). Trimming took 2 bases from V and 9 from J, leaving 8 bases between them. The germline V gene encodes CDR1 MDHEN and CDR2 SYDVKM. CDR3 size: 12 residues. CDR3 bases: TGTGCCAGCAGTTTACCCAGGGGGCCCCAGCATTTT. It codes for CASSLPRGPQHF.

This clone was seen only a few times. V is TRBV2 and J is TRBJ2-7; D might be TRBD1 or TRBD2, each matching 6 bases. V lost 7 bases, J lost 0 bases, and 13 bases lay in between. Germline V lookup: CDR1 SNHLY, CDR2 FYNNEI. The CDR3 loop spans 14 amino acids. This CDR3 is CASMEGGYSYEQYF. CDR3 DNA: TGTGCCAGCATGGAGGGGGGCTACTCCTACGAGCAGTACTTC.

The V gene is TRBV5-1, the J gene TRBJ1-2; tentatively, D is TRBD1 (6 bases). The germline V gene encodes CDR1 SGHRS and CDR2 YFSETQ. This CDR3 has 14 amino acids. V shed 4 bases and J shed 1 base, with 11 bases lying between them. In nucleotides, the CDR3 is TGCGCCAGCAGCGGGACAACCGATAACTATGGCTACACCTTC. It specifies CASSGTTDNYGYTF.

The genes are TRBV27 and TRBJ2-4; D not resolved. CDR1 MNHEY and CDR2 SMNVEV come from the germline V gene (reference sequence). There are 12 residues in the CDR3. V dropped 5 bases and J dropped 8 bases, with 10 bases sitting between them. The CDR3 spells CASSPGRDIQYF. The CDR3 DNA reads TGTGCCAGCAGTCCAGGTCGAGACATTCAGTACTTC.

V usage is TRBV28 and J usage is TRBJ2-1, with D maybe TRBD1 (6 bases). Per the germline V gene, CDR1 is MDHEN and CDR2 is SYDVKM. The CDR3 runs to 15 residues. Deletions cut 5 bases from V and 4 bases from J, with 15 bases between. CDR3 DNA: TGTGCCAGCAGTGAGGCCGGACAGCCTTACAATGAGCAGTTCTTC. It codes for CASSEAGQPYNEQFF.

This rearrangement joins TRBV28 to TRBJ2-7; possible D gene TRBD1, 5 bases. This CDR3 is built from 13 residues. Germline V gene data show CDR1 as MDHEN and CDR2 as SYDVKM. V lost 6 bases and J 3 bases, leaving 12 bases between the germline ends. The CDR3 sequence is CASRPGMGYEQYF. The CDR3 DNA follows: TGTGCCAGCAGGCCAGGGATGGGCTACGAGCAGTACTTC. The whole variable domain, filled in from reference TRBV28 and TRBJ2-7, reads DVKVTQSSRYLVKRTGEKVFLECVQDMDHENMFWYRQDPGLGLRLIYFSYDVKMKEKGDIPEGYSVSREKKERFSLILESASTNQTSMYLCASRPGMGYEQYFGPGTRLTVT.